Sequencing of this TCR beta chain was carried out in a study of control samples from healthy donors and cancer patients. The CDR3 contains 17 residues. TCRdb's table, derived via immunoSEQ multiplex PCR, lists solely in-frame clones and lacks some. The profile covers around 130,000 clones, with approximately 90% appearing a single time and around 8.9% taken by the ten largest. This sequence joins TRBV21-1 and TRBJ2-4; the DNA was not compared with TRBD2, the D call given in the table. TRBV21-1 constitutes a pseudogene. The receptor was isolated from a man younger than 35 in good health. Sequencing was done on a sample of blood. CDR3 sequence reads: CASSIKTGYLAKNIQYF. CDR3 coding DNA: TGTGCCAGCAGCATCAAGACGGGGTATCTAGCCAAAAACATTCAGTACTTC.